Sequencing of this T cell receptor beta chain was carried out in a study of T cell changes during pregnancy in multiple sclerosis. The V gene's germline CDR1 is WNHNN and CDR2 SYGVQD (reference sequence). There are 14 residues in the CDR3. J was trimmed by 4 bases and V by 5 bases; bases with no gene match: 4. This table comes from immunoSEQ multiplex PCR, and its TCRdb copy is limited to in-frame clones, with some not included. This sample has 35,000 or so clones, with approximately 90% found just once. This TCR derives from a female donor with multiple sclerosis, enrolled in a pregnancy study. This specimen was CD4+ T cells from peripheral blood mononuclear cells, taken after pregnancy. The chain is built from TRBV10-1 and TRBJ2-1; 8 bases line up with TRBD2. CDR3 bases: TGCGCCAGCAGTCTAGCGGGCAGTTACAATGAGCAGTTCTTC. Translated, it gives CASSLAGSYNEQFF.